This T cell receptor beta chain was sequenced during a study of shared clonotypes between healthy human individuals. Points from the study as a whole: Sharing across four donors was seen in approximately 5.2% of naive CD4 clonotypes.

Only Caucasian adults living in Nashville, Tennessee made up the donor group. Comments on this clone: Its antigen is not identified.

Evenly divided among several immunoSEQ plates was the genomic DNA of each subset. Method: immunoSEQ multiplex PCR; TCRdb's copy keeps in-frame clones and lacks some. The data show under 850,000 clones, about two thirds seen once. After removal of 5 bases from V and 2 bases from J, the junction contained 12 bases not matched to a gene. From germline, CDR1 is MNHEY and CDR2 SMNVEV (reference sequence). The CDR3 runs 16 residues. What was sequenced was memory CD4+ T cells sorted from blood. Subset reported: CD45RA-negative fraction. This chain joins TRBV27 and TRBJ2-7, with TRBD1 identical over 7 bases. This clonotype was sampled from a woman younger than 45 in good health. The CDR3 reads CASSPHRQGAPYEQYF. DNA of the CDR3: TGTGCCAGCAGTCCCCATAGACAGGGCGCCCCCTACGAGCAGTACTTC.